This is a list of T cell receptor beta chains from one sample in a study of beta chain features in type 1 diabetes. Clones were read by immunoSEQ multiplex PCR, and TCRdb kept only the in-frame ones, dropping some. The table shows about 650,000 clones, with around 11% occurring only once. The sequencing input was naive CD4+ T cells from blood. The source is a man aged 25-40 years with type 1 diabetes. The CDR3 runs from the conserved cysteine through the conserved F or W. D genes are given only for firm matches. Only some rows state a clone size, as once, few, many or a class for expanded clones.

J | D | length | size | V | DNA | CDR3
TRBJ2-3 | TRBD1 | 13 | . | TRBV25-1 | TGTGCCAGCAGTGAGACAGGGGCAGATACGCAGTATTTT | CASSETGADTQYF
TRBJ1-6 | . | 15 | few | TRBV6-5 | TGTGCCAGCAGTTACGCCGACAGTTCGGAGTCACCCCTCCACTTT | CASSYADSSESPLHF
TRBJ2-2 | . | 15 | few | TRBV13 | TGTGCCAGCAGCTTAAGAAGGCGGAACACCGGGGAGCTGTTTTTT | CASSLRRRNTGELFF
TRBJ2-5 | . | 13 | few | TRBV7-3 | TGTGCCAGCAGCGCCGGACCTCAAGAGACCCAGTACTTC | CASSAGPQETQYF
TRBJ2-7 | . | 14 | . | TRBV4-3 | TGCGCCAGCAGCCAAGATTTCAAGTACTACGAGCAGTACTTC | CASSQDFKYYEQYF
TRBJ1-5 | . | 13 | few | TRBV6-5 | TGTGCCAGCAGTTACTCCCTTTATCAGCCCCAGCATTTT | CASSYSLYQPQHF
TRBJ1-1 | . | 13 | . | TRBV27 | TGTGCCAGCAGGCAGGGTTTGCGTACTGAAGCTTTCTTT | CASRQGLRTEAFF
TRBJ1-5 | . | 13 | few | TRBV14 | TGTGCCAGCAGCCAAGATAGCGGTCAGCCCCAGCATTTT | CASSQDSGQPQHF
TRBJ2-2 | TRBD1 | 17 | . | TRBV9 | TGTGCCAGCAGCGTAGCTCTCGTGACAGGGGGCACCGGGGAGCTGTTTTTT | CASSVALVTGGTGELFF
TRBJ2-1 | . | 13 | few | TRBV7-6 | TGTGCCAGCAGCTTAGCGAGGGACAATGAGCAGTTCTTC | CASSLARDNEQFF
TRBJ1-2 | . | 15 | . | TRBV28 | TGTGCCAGCAGTTTACCGGCAGGGGATAACTATGGCTACACCTTC | CASSLPAGDNYGYTF
TRBJ2-7 | TRBD1 | 16 | . | TRBV2 | TGTGCCAGCAGTGAGTTGGGGACAGGGATTTCCTACGAGCAGTACTTC | CASSELGTGISYEQYF
TRBJ2-1 | . | 12 | many | TRBV28 | TGTGCCAGCAGTTTGGAGGACAATGAGCAGTTCTTC | CASSLEDNEQFF
TRBJ1-2 | TRBD1 | 15 | few | TRBV5-1 | TGCGCCAGCAGCATCGGAGGGACAGGGGACTATGGCTACACCTTC | CASSIGGTGDYGYTF
TRBJ1-2 | . | 13 | few | TRBV9 | TGTGCCAGCAGCGTAACAGTTGACTATGGCTACACCTTC | CASSVTVDYGYTF
TRBJ1-1 | TRBD1 | 14 | . | TRBV19 | TGTGCCAGTAGTAGACAGGGGGATGAAGGTGAAGCTTTCTTT | CASSRQGDEGEAFF
TRBJ1-1 | . | 13 | once | TRBV14 | TGTGCCAGCGCCATTATTTCTGACACTGAAGCTTTCTTT | CASAIISDTEAFF
TRBJ1-3 | . | 13 | few | TRBV10-3 | TGTGCCGTCGCGGGGGCTGGTGGAAACACCATATATTTT | CAVAGAGGNTIYF
TRBJ1-1 | . | 12 | . | TRBV14 | TGTGCCAGCAGCCGACAATACACTGAAGCTTTCTTT | CASSRQYTEAFF
TRBJ2-1 | TRBD1 | 15 | . | TRBV4-1 | TGCGCCAGCAGCCTCGGGACAGGGAACTACAATGAGCAGTTCTTC | CASSLGTGNYNEQFF
TRBJ1-2 | . | 11 | . | TRBV20-1 | TGCAGTGCTGACAGAGCCTATGGCTACACCTTC | CSADRAYGYTF
TRBJ1-5 | TRBD1 | 14 | . | TRBV5-1 | TGCGCCAGCAGCATGACAGGGGGAAATCAGCCCCAGCATTTT | CASSMTGGNQPQHF
TRBJ1-5 | . | 15 | few | TRBV29-1 | TGCAGCGTGGGGTCTGGGGGGGACGGCAATCAGCCCCAGCATTTT | CSVGSGGDGNQPQHF
TRBJ2-7 | . | 15 | . | TRBV27 | TGTGCCAGCAGTTTATTGGGTCCCGGGGAGCGGGAGCAGTACTTC | CASSLLGPGEREQYF
TRBJ2-1 | . | 16 | few | TRBV5-1 | TGCGCCAGCAGCGCAAGCACTAGCCGAACCTACAATGAGCAGTTCTTC | CASSASTSRTYNEQFF
TRBJ1-6 | TRBD1 | 14 | . | TRBV19 | TGTGCCAGTATCCAGGACAGGGAAAATTCACCCCTCCACTTT | CASIQDRENSPLHF
TRBJ2-5 | . | 11 | . | TRBV5-1 | TGCGCCAGCAGCCGGTCGGAGACCCAGTACTTC | CASSRSETQYF
TRBJ2-3 | TRBD2 | 15 | few | TRBV6-5 | TGTGCCAGCACCCCAGCGGGGGGGGGCACAGATACGCAGTATTTT | CASTPAGGGTDTQYF
TRBJ2-3 | . | 17 | few | TRBV4-2 | TGTGCCAGCAGCCAAGCAGTTCTAGCGATCTCCACAGATACGCAGTATTTT | CASSQAVLAISTDTQYF
TRBJ1-4 | . | 13 | few | TRBV29-1 | TGCAGCGTTGAAGGACAGTTGAATGAAAAACTGTTTTTT | CSVEGQLNEKLFF
TRBJ1-4 | TRBD1 | 14 | . | TRBV30 | TGTGCCTGGCGGCCAGGGACAGGGAATGAAAAACTGTTTTTT | CAWRPGTGNEKLFF
TRBJ2-7 | . | 15 | . | TRBV5-1 | TGCGCCAGCAGCTTGGCGTGGGCTGGGACCTACGAGCAGTACTTC | CASSLAWAGTYEQYF
TRBJ1-3 | TRBD1 | 16 | few | TRBV9 | TGTGCCAGCAGCGGGGGACAGGGAGGCGATGGAAACACCATATATTTT | CASSGGQGGDGNTIYF
TRBJ1-5 | . | 14 | . | TRBV9 | TGTGCCAGCAGCGTAGACAGGGATGGCCAGCCCCAGCATTTT | CASSVDRDGQPQHF
TRBJ1-6 | TRBD1 | 16 | . | TRBV27 | TGTGCCAGCACCCCCAGCTGGACAGGGGAGGATTCACCCCTCCACTTT | CASTPSWTGEDSPLHF
TRBJ2-3 | . | 14 | . | TRBV18 | TGTGCCAGCTCACCCCCGACAGGGACTAGTACGCAGTATTTT | CASSPPTGTSTQYF
TRBJ1-4 | . | 13 | . | TRBV30 | TGTGCCTGGAGTTCCTCAACTAATGAAAAACTGTTTTTT | CAWSSSTNEKLFF
TRBJ2-3 | . | 15 | . | TRBV5-4 | TGTGCCAGCATCCCCAATGGGGGCAGTGCAGATACGCAGTATTTT | CASIPNGGSADTQYF
TRBJ2-7 | TRBD1 | 13 | . | TRBV28 | TGTGCCAGCAGTTTGACAGGGGACTACGAGCAGTACTTC | CASSLTGDYEQYF
TRBJ2-1 | TRBD1 | 15 | few | TRBV4-1 | TGCGCCAGCAGCCAAGGGACAGGGAACTACAATGAGCAGTTCTTC | CASSQGTGNYNEQFF
TRBJ2-6 | . | 16 | few | TRBV7-2 | TGTGCCAGCAGCCCCCGTGGGGCAGCTGGGGCCAACGTCCTGACTTTC | CASSPRGAAGANVLTF
TRBJ1-6 | TRBD1 | 14 | few | TRBV5-1 | TGCGCCAGCAGCTTGGGACAGGGCGATTCACCCCTCCACTTT | CASSLGQGDSPLHF
TRBJ2-3 | . | 14 | few | TRBV7-9 | TGTGCCAGCAGCTTAGTTCCTAGCACAGATACGCAGTATTTT | CASSLVPSTDTQYF
TRBJ2-7 | . | 15 | . | TRBV7-8 | TGTGCCAGCAGCTTAGTTGGGGGGGCGGAAAATGAGCAGTACTTC | CASSLVGGAENEQYF
TRBJ1-2 | . | 14 | . | TRBV13 | TGTGCCAGCAGCCTCGAAGGGGGGAGCTATGGCTACACCTTC | CASSLEGGSYGYTF
TRBJ2-1 | . | 15 | . | TRBV5-1 | TGCGCCAGCAGCTTGGACTGGCCCCGCCCCAATGAGCAGTTCTTC | CASSLDWPRPNEQFF
TRBJ1-6 | . | 14 | . | TRBV7-3 | TGTGCCAGCAGCTGGGGCAGCGATAATTCACCCCTCCACTTT | CASSWGSDNSPLHF
TRBJ2-3 | TRBD2 | 16 | . | TRBV7-2 | TGTGCCAGCAGCCCCTCTCTGCGGGGGGGCTCAGATACGCAGTATTTT | CASSPSLRGGSDTQYF
TRBJ2-7 | . | 14 | few | TRBV30 | TGTGCCTCGGGGGGCACCAAACAGGGTGGCGAGCAGTACTTC | CASGGTKQGGEQYF
TRBJ1-1 | TRBD1 | 13 | . | TRBV10-3 | TGTGCCATCAGTAGACAGGGGGGGACTGAAGCTTTCTTT | CAISRQGGTEAFF
TRBJ1-1 | . | 13 | few | TRBV6-6 | TGTGCCAGCAGAATACATACGAACACTGAAGCTTTCTTT | CASRIHTNTEAFF
TRBJ2-1 | . | 16 | few | TRBV25-1 | TGTGCCAGCAGTGGTACTGGACACGTTTACTACAATGAGCAGTTCTTC | CASSGTGHVYYNEQFF
TRBJ1-1 | TRBD1 | 15 | few | TRBV6-1 | TGTGCCGTAAGACAGGGGGCTTCTCCCCACACTGAAGCTTTCTTT | CAVRQGASPHTEAFF
TRBJ2-6 | . | 14 | . | TRBV7-9 | TGTGCCAGCAGCTTGATCCCTGGGGCCAACGTCCTGACTTTC | CASSLIPGANVLTF
TRBJ1-3 | . | 14 | few | TRBV30 | TGTGCCTGGGCCCTCCTTCCTTCTGGAAACACCATATATTTT | CAWALLPSGNTIYF
TRBJ1-2 | . | 14 | . | TRBV7-2 | TGTGCCAGCAGCTTAGAGTGGGCAGACTATGGCTACACCTTC | CASSLEWADYGYTF
TRBJ2-1 | . | 14 | . | TRBV18 | TGTGCCAGCTCACTACGAATGGGGTTGGATGAGCAGTTCTTC | CASSLRMGLDEQFF
TRBJ2-6 | . | 15 | . | TRBV28 | TGTGCCAGCAGGCGATCAGGGGTTGGGGCCAACGTCCTGACTTTC | CASRRSGVGANVLTF